This T cell receptor beta chain was sequenced for a study of blood T cell repertoires in COVID-19. Study at large: The study drew acute and convalescent COVID-19 samples from the United States, Italy and Spain. Nucleic acid was either cDNA or gDNA, and it came from T cells, B-cell-depleted T cells, or PBMCs.

This CDR3 is built from 15 residues. Germline CDR1 and CDR2: ENHRY and SYGVKD. After removal of 5 bases from V and 5 bases from J, the junction contained 8 bases not matched to a gene. Per the study methods: Scientists estimated how many nucleated cells there were by amplifying reference gene primers. Profiling relied on immunoSEQ multiplex PCR, and the TCRdb table lists in-frame clones only, not all of them. From that table come the V and J calls and clone size; the DNA was used to work out D and trimming. This table has roughly 50,000 clones, roughly 90% appearing once. The V gene is TRBV10-3, the J gene TRBJ2-2, with TRBD1 identical over 7 bases. The sequencing input was peripheral blood. The sequence derives from a woman in her sixties or seventies with active COVID-19. CDR3 amino acids: CAISTQGTYTGELFF. The CDR3 DNA follows: TGTGCCATCAGTACACAGGGGACCTATACCGGGGAGCTGTTTTTT.